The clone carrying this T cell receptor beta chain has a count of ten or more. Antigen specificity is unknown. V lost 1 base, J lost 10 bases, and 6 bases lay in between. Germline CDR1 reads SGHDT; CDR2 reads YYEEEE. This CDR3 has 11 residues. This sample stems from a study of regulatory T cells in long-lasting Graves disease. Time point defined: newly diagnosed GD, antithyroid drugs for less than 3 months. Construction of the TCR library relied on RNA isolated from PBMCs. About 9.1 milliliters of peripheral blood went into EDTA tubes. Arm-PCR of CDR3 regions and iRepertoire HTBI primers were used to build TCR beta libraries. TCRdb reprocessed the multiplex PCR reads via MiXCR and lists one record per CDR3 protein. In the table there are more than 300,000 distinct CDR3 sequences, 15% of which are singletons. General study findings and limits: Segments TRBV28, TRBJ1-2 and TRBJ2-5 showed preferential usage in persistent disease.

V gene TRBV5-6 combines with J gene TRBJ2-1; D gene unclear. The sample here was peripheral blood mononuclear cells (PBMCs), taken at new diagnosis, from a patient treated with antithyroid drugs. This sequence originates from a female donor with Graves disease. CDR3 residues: CASSLMREQFF. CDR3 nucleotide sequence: TGTGCCAGCAGCTTGATGCGGGAGCAGTTCTTC.